These 19 T cell receptor beta chains were sequenced from one sample in a study of shared clonotypes between healthy human individuals. Method: immunoSEQ multiplex PCR; TCRdb's copy keeps in-frame clones and lacks some. This table has 650,000 to 750,000 clones, roughly 70% appearing once. Sequencing was done on a sample of memory CD4+ T cells sorted from blood. The subset was: CD45RA-negative fraction. Receptors were obtained from a woman in her thirties in good health.

This clone was found once. The rearrangement joins TRBV5-4 to TRBJ1-3, with D hard to call. Per germline, CDR1 SGHNT and CDR2 YYREEE (reference sequence). The ends were cut back, 4 bases at V and 0 bases at J, with 17 bases in the middle. The CDR3 extends over 17 amino acids. In DNA form, the CDR3 reads TGTGCCAGCAGCCCTAGGGCAGCCTCCTCCTCTGGAAACACCATATATTTT. The encoded protein is CASSPRAASSSGNTIYF.

The chain couples TRBV6-1 to TRBJ1-5; D remains ambiguous. The CDR3 is 14 residues long. Germline loops: CDR1 MNHNS, CDR2 SASEGT. Trimming shortened V by 3 bases and J by 0 bases, and 6 bases separated the two germline ends. CDR3 coding DNA: TGTGCCAGCAGTGACAGTTATAGCAATCAGCCCCAGCATTTT. Protein product: CASSDSYSNQPQHF.

The sample holds one count of this clone. The genes are TRBV6-4 and TRBJ2-1, with D unresolved. This CDR3 contains 15 residues. Germline V lookup: CDR1 MRHNA, CDR2 SNTAGT. V was pared by 5 bases and J by 0 bases, with 11 bases between. The CDR3 sequence is CASSSSDSSYNEQFF. CDR3 DNA: TGTGCCAGCAGTAGTTCAGATAGCTCCTACAATGAGCAGTTCTTC.

This chain uses TRBV7-8 with TRBJ2-7; no clear D gene. The V end was cut by 5 bases, the J end by 2 bases, with 10 bases between. CDR1 SGHVS and CDR2 FQNEAQ come from the germline V gene. The CDR3 has 13 amino acids. CDR3 sequence reads: CASSRAAAYEQYF. CDR3 sequence (DNA): TGTGCCAGCAGCCGTGCGGCTGCCTACGAGCAGTACTTC.

The chain employs TRBV29-1 and TRBJ2-5; TRBD2 agrees at 13 bases. Germline CDR1 is SQVTM and CDR2 is ANQGSEA. Trimming took 4 bases from V and 4 from J; bases not matched to a gene: 3. The CDR3 has 14 residues. The CDR3 nucleotides read TGCAGCGTTGGGAGGACTAGCGGGAGAGAGACCCAGTACTTC. Protein: CSVGRTSGRETQYF.

V usage is TRBV27 and J usage is TRBJ2-1, with 9 bases matching TRBD1. Looked up from germline, CDR1 is MNHEY and CDR2 is SMNVEV (reference sequence). Losses at the gene ends were 6 bases for V and 6 bases for J; bases not matched to a gene: 9. The CDR3 is 15 amino acids. CDR3 DNA: TGTGCCAGCAGCCCTAGGACAGGGGCGGGCAATGAGCAGTTCTTC. Translation gives CASSPRTGAGNEQFF.

This chain joins TRBV5-8 and TRBJ1-5, with D possibly being TRBD1 (5 bases). Germline V gives CDR1 SGHTS, CDR2 YDEGEE. The CDR3 has 16 residues. V dropped 4 bases and J dropped 4 bases, with 18 bases sitting between them. The CDR3: CASSQEGTFGNQPQHF. DNA of the CDR3: TGTGCCAGCAGCCAAGAGGGGACCTTTGGGAATCAGCCCCAGCATTTT. The entire variable domain, with the rest obtained from reference TRBV5-8 and TRBJ1-5, is as follows: EAGVTQSPTHLIKTRGQQATLRCSPISGHTSVYWYQQALGLGLQFLLWYDEGEERNRGNFPPRFSGRQFPNYSSELNVNALELEDSALYLCASSQEGTFGNQPQHFGDGTRLSIL.

On this clone itself: This sample includes further DNA sequences coding for the same CDR3. V gene TRBV7-2 combines with J gene TRBJ2-7; D not resolved. The CDR3 consists of 12 residues. The V end lost 0 bases, the J end lost 5 bases, and 5 bases lay between the germline ends. CDR1 and CDR2 from the germline V gene are SGHTA and FQGNSA. CDR3 region: CASSLAGHEQYF. CDR3 nucleotides: TGTGCCAGCAGCTTAGCAGGCCACGAGCAGTACTTC.

The rearrangement links TRBV28 to TRBJ2-3; TRBD2 matches 9 bases. CDR1 is MDHEN and CDR2 is SYDVKM in the germline V gene. Trimming cost V 6 bases and J 1 base; bases outside gene matches: 8. The CDR3 is made up of 16 amino acids. As DNA, the CDR3 is TGTGCCAGCAGAAAACCGCGGGGGGGACGCACAGATACGCAGTATTTT. This sequence encodes CASRKPRGGRTDTQYF.

The V and J genes are TRBV6-5 and TRBJ2-2; 8 nucleotides agree with TRBD2. V dropped 8 bases and J dropped 6; count of bases not matched to a gene: 8. The V gene's germline CDR1 is MNHEY and CDR2 SVGAGI. The CDR3 has 14 amino acids. The CDR3 is CASLRLAGPGELFF. CDR3 DNA sequence: TGTGCCAGCTTGCGGCTAGCGGGCCCCGGGGAGCTGTTTTTT.

The chain is built from TRBV7-8 and TRBJ2-2; D is possibly TRBD1 (6 bases). The CDR3 has 16 residues. Between the trimmed V and J ends, which lost 5 bases and 5 bases, there was a span of 18 bases. CDR1 is SGHVS and CDR2 is FQNEAQ in the germline V gene. The CDR3 loop is CASSPRLGARTGELFF. The CDR3 DNA reads as TGTGCCAGCAGCCCCCGGCTGGGGGCGCGGACCGGGGAGCTGTTTTTT.

This clone showed up just once. This sequence joins TRBV15 and TRBJ2-3; 10 nucleotides align to TRBD2. Germline V gene sequence: CDR1 LNHNV, CDR2 YYDKDF (reference sequence). CDR3 length: 16 amino acids. The V segment lost 0 bases and the J segment 4 bases; nucleotides outside the gene matches: 4. CDR3 nucleotide sequence: TGTGCCACCAGCAGAGACCTAGCGGGAGCCGCAGATACGCAGTATTTT. Its translation is CATSRDLAGAADTQYF.

The chain links TRBV15 to TRBJ2-7; D might be TRBD2 (6 bases). The CDR3 consists of 20 residues. V was clipped by 0 bases and J by 0 bases, with 24 bases between them. Germline CDR1 and CDR2: LNHNV and YYDKDF (reference sequence). The CDR3 reads CATSRDPLPSKAGNSYEQYF. The CDR3 bases are TGTGCCACCAGCAGAGACCCACTCCCATCGAAAGCGGGCAACTCCTACGAGCAGTACTTC.

This clone was seen once. The rearrangement links TRBV6-1 to TRBJ2-2; no clear D gene. The CDR3 loop spans 16 amino acids. Germline CDR1 and CDR2: MNHNS and SASEGT. The V and J ends lost 0 bases and 5 bases respectively, with 13 bases between them. The CDR3 spells CASSEAGGRRTGELFF. CDR3 DNA: TGTGCCAGCAGTGAAGCTGGTGGGCGAAGGACCGGGGAGCTGTTTTTT.

This sequence joins TRBV2 and TRBJ1-1, with D perhaps TRBD1 (5 bases). This CDR3 has 14 residues. Looked up from germline, CDR1 is SNHLY and CDR2 is FYNNEI. Trimming left V 7 bases short and J 6 bases short, with 18 bases between. This CDR3 reads CASKAQGGFPEAFF. The CDR3 nucleotides are TGTGCCAGCAAAGCCCAGGGAGGATTCCCTGAAGCTTTCTTT. Looking up the rest from reference TRBV2 and TRBJ1-1 gives the full variable domain: EPEVTQTPSHQVTQMGQEVILRCVPISNHLYFYWYRQILGQKVEFLVSFYNNEISEKSEIFDDQFSVERPDGSNFTLKIRSTKLEDSAMYFCASKAQGGFPEAFFGQGTRLTVV.

Concerning this clone: The sample carries other DNA sequences with the same CDR3. The chain couples TRBV27 to TRBJ1-3; no clear D. CDR1 is MNHEY and CDR2 is SMNVEV in the germline V gene (reference sequence). Trimming shortened V by 2 bases and J by 0 bases, and 5 bases separated the two germline ends. The CDR3 is 14 amino acids. In DNA, the CDR3 is TGTGCCAGCAGTTTAGCAGGCTCTGGAAACACCATATATTTT. This encodes CASSLAGSGNTIYF.

The gene calls are TRBV4-1 and TRBJ1-2; 10 nucleotides align to TRBD1. Germline values: CDR1 MGHRA, CDR2 YSYEKL. J gave up 0 bases and V 4 bases, and 17 bases lay outside the gene matches. There are 20 residues in the CDR3. CDR3 amino acids: CASSLTGQGVLGIANYGYTF. In DNA, the CDR3 is TGCGCCAGCAGCCTTACCGGACAGGGGGTACTTGGGATTGCTAACTATGGCTACACCTTC.

This chain connects TRBV29-1 to TRBJ2-1; TRBD2 matches at 11 bases. The germline V gene encodes CDR1 SQVTM and CDR2 ANQGSEA. V dropped 6 bases and J dropped 0; count of bases not matched to a gene: 4. This CDR3 region has 15 residues. CDR3 protein: CSVDSGRASYNEQFF. In nucleotides, the CDR3 is TGCAGCGTGGATAGCGGGAGGGCCTCCTACAATGAGCAGTTCTTC.

In its sample, this clone was seen many times. This chain joins TRBV19 and TRBJ1-1, with 9 bases fitting TRBD1. The V gene end was trimmed by 4 bases and the J gene end by 4 bases; junction bases not matched to a gene: 10. This CDR3 comprises 16 residues. CDR1 and CDR2 (germline): LNHDA, SQIVND (reference sequence). Here the CDR3 reads CASSKGDRVVVTEAFF. CDR3 sequence (DNA): TGTGCCAGTAGTAAGGGGGACAGGGTGGTTGTCACTGAAGCTTTCTTT.